Detailed here is one TCR beta chain. Its antigen is still unknown. There are no base qualities to consult, and no much larger clone falls within one base. Libraries were built with the immunoSEQ multiplex PCR assay. TCRdb holds this immuneACCESS table with in-frame rearrangements only. Some clones are missing; in checked studies, unresolved V genes explain under half, and the rest has no known cause. For this sample there are approximately 74,000 clones; roughly 92% appear just once. The top ten constitute over 2% of the sample. This entry belongs to a study of T cell changes during pregnancy in multiple sclerosis (dated by TCRdb to between 2017 and 2020). For context, the study as a whole: Changes in the T cell repertoire over the course of pregnancy were examined in this study in women with multiple sclerosis.

Source: peripheral blood, taken before pregnancy. This clonotype was obtained from a female donor with multiple sclerosis, enrolled in a pregnancy study.

The sequence in DNA is TGTGCCAGCAGCATCCAGGGTCTTGAGCAGTTCTTC. Its protein is CASSIQGLEQFF. The rearrangement combines TRBV7-8 with TRBJ2-1, with TRBD1 perhaps the D gene, on 5 matching bases. The CDR3 starts with the cysteine, ends with the phenylalanine, and has 12 residues. The kept DNA is CDR3 alone, 36 bases in frame from the first base. CDR1 and CDR2, per the germline V gene, are SGHVS and FQNEAQ. Trimming costs V 5 bases and J 9 bases, and their ends lie 11 bases apart.